The rows below give T cell receptor beta chains drawn from one sample of a study of blood T cells in healthy people across ages. TCRdb fed the 5' RACE reads into MiXCR, producing one record per CDR3 protein. The data hold 800,000 to 900,000 distinct CDR3 sequences, with approximately 59% observed a single time. The sequenced sample consisted of blood. These TCRs come from a young man in good health. CDR3s include the opening cysteine and the closing phenylalanine or tryptophan. Each record gives: V gene, D gene, clone size, J gene, CDR3 protein, CDR3 DNA. D genes are given only for firm matches. Only part of the rows carry a size: once, few, many, or a class if the clone is expanded.

TRBV20-1	-	-	TRBJ2-7	CSAREGIYEQYF	TGCAGTGCGAGAGAGGGGATCTACGAGCAGTACTTC
TRBV4-1	-	-	TRBJ2-5	CASSQVSKGPGPQETQYF	TGCGCCAGCAGCCAAGTTAGTAAAGGCCCAGGGCCCCAAGAGACCCAGTACTTC
TRBV2	-	few	TRBJ2-1	CASSVGYAGQDNNEQFF	TGTGCCAGCAGTGTAGGGTACGCGGGACAAGACAACAATGAGCAGTTCTTC
TRBV6-5	-	-	TRBJ1-6	CASSYSDLVPSPLHF	TGTGCCAGCAGTTACTCGGACCTTGTCCCTTCACCCCTCCACTTT
TRBV7-2	-	few	TRBJ2-7	CASSLNAGPPPGEQYF	TGTGCCAGCAGCTTAAACGCAGGGCCACCCCCGGGCGAGCAGTACTTC
TRBV6-2/TRBV6-3	TRBD2	-	TRBJ2-1	CASSTGLAEQFF	TGTGCCAGCAGCACCGGACTAGCCGAGCAGTTCTTC
TRBV9	-	once	TRBJ1-4	CASSASRGSNEKLFF	TGTGCCAGCAGCGCATCTCGGGGTTCTAATGAAAAACTGTTTTTT
TRBV4-3	TRBD2	few	TRBJ2-3	CASSHPGTSGADTQYF	TGCGCCAGCAGCCACCCTGGGACTAGCGGTGCAGATACGCAGTATTTT
TRBV12-3/TRBV12-4	TRBD2	-	TRBJ2-5	CASSSRLAGARTQYF	TGTGCCAGCAGTTCACGACTAGCGGGGGCGCGGACCCAGTACTTC
TRBV18	TRBD1	-	TRBJ2-2	CASSPDARGLTGELFF	TGTGCCAGCTCACCTGACGCCAGGGGGCTCACCGGGGAGCTGTTTTTT
TRBV28	-	-	TRBJ1-1	CASSSAGVTEAFF	TGTGCCAGCAGTTCCGCAGGAGTCACTGAAGCTTTCTTT
TRBV6-5	-	few	TRBJ2-4	CASSYQVGNIQYF	TGTGCCAGCAGTTACCAAGTGGGAAACATTCAGTACTTC
TRBV4-3	-	few	TRBJ1-4	CASSQGWATNEKLFF	TGCGCCAGCAGCCAAGGTTGGGCAACTAATGAAAAACTGTTTTTT
TRBV4-2	-	-	TRBJ2-5	CASSQDSGRAERETQYF	TGTGCCAGCAGCCAAGACTCAGGCAGGGCAGAGAGAGAGACCCAGTACTTC
TRBV4-2	TRBD2	-	TRBJ2-3	CASSHGGAGDTQYF	TGTGCCAGCAGCCACGGGGGGGCCGGAGATACGCAGTATTTT
TRBV20-1	-	few	TRBJ2-7	CSARIYYEQYF	TGCAGTGCTAGAATCTACTACGAGCAGTACTTC
TRBV29-1	TRBD2	-	TRBJ2-7	CSVAPGAGGRYEQYF	TGCAGCGTTGCCCCCGGGGCGGGGGGACGGTACGAGCAGTACTTC
TRBV7-8	TRBD2	-	TRBJ2-3	CASTKLAGGYTDTQYF	TGTGCCAGCACCAAATTAGCGGGGGGGTACACAGATACGCAGTATTTT
TRBV2	-	-	TRBJ2-7	CASERSGIREQYF	TGTGCCAGCGAAAGGTCCGGGATTAGGGAGCAGTACTTC
TRBV12-3/TRBV12-4	-	-	TRBJ2-1	CASSPGPGASYNEQFF	TGTGCCAGCAGCCCTGGGCCAGGGGCATCCTACAATGAGCAGTTCTTC
TRBV30	TRBD1	-	TRBJ1-4	CAWTREGARTNEKLFF	TGTGCCTGGACCCGGGAGGGGGCGCGAACTAATGAAAAACTGTTTTTT
TRBV4-1	-	few	TRBJ1-2	CASSQDPAGASYTF	TGCGCCAGCAGCCAAGATCCGGCAGGCGCCAGCTACACCTTC
TRBV28	TRBD1	once	TRBJ1-5	CASRQQGENPPQHF	TGTGCCAGCAGACAACAGGGGGAAAACCCGCCCCAGCATTTT
TRBV7-9	TRBD2	-	TRBJ2-1	CASSHGTQSGVNEQFF	TGTGCCAGCAGCCACGGAACACAGAGCGGGGTCAATGAGCAGTTCTTC
TRBV9	TRBD2	-	TRBJ2-1	CASSPLGSGVPEDEQFF	TGTGCCAGCAGCCCCCTAGGTAGCGGGGTCCCCGAGGATGAGCAGTTCTTC
TRBV12-3/TRBV12-4	-	-	TRBJ2-2	CASSSTTSNTGELFF	TGTGCCAGCAGTTCTACTACCTCGAACACCGGGGAGCTGTTTTTT
TRBV12-3/TRBV12-4	TRBD1	few	TRBJ1-1	CASSRTGGNTEAFF	TGTGCCAGCAGCCGCACAGGGGGAAACACTGAAGCTTTCTTT
TRBV4-3	-	-	TRBJ1-4	CASSSYRVMDEKLFF	TGCGCCAGCAGCTCATACAGGGTAATGGATGAAAAACTGTTTTTT
TRBV2	TRBD2	-	TRBJ2-3	CASRRLATGTDTQYF	TGTGCCAGCAGACGACTAGCCACAGGCACAGATACGCAGTATTTT
TRBV6-1	-	-	TRBJ1-4	CATRRAGTYYAGNEKLFF	TGTGCCACCCGGAGGGCCGGGACATATTACGCGGGTAATGAAAAACTGTTTTTT
TRBV6-1	TRBD2	once	TRBJ2-5	CASSEVLAGGLQETQYF	TGTGCCAGCAGTGAAGTGCTAGCGGGGGGCCTCCAAGAGACCCAGTACTTC
TRBV24-1	TRBD1	-	TRBJ2-5	CATSDHRTGQETQYF	TGTGCCACCAGTGACCACAGGACAGGTCAAGAGACCCAGTACTTC
TRBV6-2/TRBV6-3	-	-	TRBJ2-4	CANSHDPEGAKNIQYF	TGTGCCAACAGTCACGACCCCGAGGGGGCCAAAAACATTCAGTACTTC
TRBV4-2	TRBD2	-	TRBJ2-1	CASSPGGAEQFF	TGTGCCAGCAGCCCCGGGGGGGCCGAGCAGTTCTTC
TRBV2	-	few	TRBJ1-2	CASNLGSPGRGYTF	TGTGCCAGCAATCTTGGGTCTCCGGGACGGGGCTACACCTTC
TRBV6-2/TRBV6-3	TRBD2	once	TRBJ2-5	CASSSREVGEQYF	TGTGCCAGCAGTTCTCGGGAGGTTGGAGAGCAGTACTTC
TRBV6-6	TRBD1	-	TRBJ2-7	CASSYDGQGYYEQYF	TGTGCCAGCAGTTACGATGGACAGGGGTACTACGAGCAGTACTTC
TRBV24-1	-	few	TRBJ2-1	CATSESGGKYNEQFF	TGTGCCACCAGTGAGTCAGGGGGGAAATACAATGAGCAGTTCTTC
TRBV27	-	-	TRBJ2-3	CASSPAFLTDTQYF	TGTGCCAGCAGTCCGGCCTTTCTCACAGATACGCAGTATTTT
TRBV6-5	-	-	TRBJ2-5	CASSYGRRQETQYF	TGTGCCAGCAGTTACGGACGGAGGCAAGAGACCCAGTACTTC
TRBV6-5	-	-	TRBJ2-2	CASSLTSRGAGELFF	TGTGCCAGCAGCCTAACGAGTAGAGGGGCCGGGGAGCTGTTTTTT